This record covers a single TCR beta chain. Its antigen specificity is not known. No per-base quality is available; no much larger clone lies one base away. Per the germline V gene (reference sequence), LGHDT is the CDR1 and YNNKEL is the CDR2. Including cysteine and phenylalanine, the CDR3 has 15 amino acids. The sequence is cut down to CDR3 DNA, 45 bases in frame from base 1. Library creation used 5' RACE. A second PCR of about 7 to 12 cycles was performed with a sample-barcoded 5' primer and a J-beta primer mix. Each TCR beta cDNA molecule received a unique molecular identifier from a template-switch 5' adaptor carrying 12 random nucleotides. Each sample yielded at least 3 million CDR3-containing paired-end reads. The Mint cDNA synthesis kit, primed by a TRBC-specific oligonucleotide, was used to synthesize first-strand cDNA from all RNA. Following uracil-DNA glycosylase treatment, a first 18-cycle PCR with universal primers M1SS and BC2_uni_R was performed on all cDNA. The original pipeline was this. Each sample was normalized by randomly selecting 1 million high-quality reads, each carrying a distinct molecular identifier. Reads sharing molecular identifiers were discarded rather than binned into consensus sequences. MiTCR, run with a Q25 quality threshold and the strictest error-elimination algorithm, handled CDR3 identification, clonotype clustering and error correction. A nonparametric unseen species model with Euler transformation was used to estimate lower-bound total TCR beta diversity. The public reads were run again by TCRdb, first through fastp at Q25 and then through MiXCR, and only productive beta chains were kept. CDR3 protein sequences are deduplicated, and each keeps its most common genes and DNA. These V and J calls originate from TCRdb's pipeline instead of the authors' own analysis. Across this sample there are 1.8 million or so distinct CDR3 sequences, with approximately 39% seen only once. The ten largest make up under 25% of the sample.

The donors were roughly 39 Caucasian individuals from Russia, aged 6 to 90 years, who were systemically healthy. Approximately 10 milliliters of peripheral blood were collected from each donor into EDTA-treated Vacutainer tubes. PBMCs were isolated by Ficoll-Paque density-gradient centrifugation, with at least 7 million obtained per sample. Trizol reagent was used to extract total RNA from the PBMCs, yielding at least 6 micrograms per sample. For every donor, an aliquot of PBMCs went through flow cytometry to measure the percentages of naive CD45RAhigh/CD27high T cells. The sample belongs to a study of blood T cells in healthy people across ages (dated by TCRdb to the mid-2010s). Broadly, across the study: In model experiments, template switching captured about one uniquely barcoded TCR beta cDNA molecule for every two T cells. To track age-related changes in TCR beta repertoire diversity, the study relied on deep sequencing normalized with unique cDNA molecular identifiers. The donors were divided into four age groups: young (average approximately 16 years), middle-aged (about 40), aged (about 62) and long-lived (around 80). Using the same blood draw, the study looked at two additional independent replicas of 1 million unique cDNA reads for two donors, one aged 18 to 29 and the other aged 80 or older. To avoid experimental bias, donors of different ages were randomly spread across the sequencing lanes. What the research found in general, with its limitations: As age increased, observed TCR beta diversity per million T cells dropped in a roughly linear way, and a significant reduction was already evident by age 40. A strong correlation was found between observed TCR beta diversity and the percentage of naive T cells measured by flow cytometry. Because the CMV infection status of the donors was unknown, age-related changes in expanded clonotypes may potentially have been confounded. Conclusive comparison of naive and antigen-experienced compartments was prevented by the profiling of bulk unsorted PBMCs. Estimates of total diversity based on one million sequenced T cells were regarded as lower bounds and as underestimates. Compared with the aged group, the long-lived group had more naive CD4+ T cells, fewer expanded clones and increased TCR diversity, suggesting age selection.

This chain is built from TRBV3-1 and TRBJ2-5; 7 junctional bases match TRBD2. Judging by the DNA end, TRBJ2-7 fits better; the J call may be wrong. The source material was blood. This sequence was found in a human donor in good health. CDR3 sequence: CASSHRRSGVDEQYF. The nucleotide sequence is TGTGCCAGCAGCCATAGGAGAAGCGGGGTCGACGAGCAGTACTTC.